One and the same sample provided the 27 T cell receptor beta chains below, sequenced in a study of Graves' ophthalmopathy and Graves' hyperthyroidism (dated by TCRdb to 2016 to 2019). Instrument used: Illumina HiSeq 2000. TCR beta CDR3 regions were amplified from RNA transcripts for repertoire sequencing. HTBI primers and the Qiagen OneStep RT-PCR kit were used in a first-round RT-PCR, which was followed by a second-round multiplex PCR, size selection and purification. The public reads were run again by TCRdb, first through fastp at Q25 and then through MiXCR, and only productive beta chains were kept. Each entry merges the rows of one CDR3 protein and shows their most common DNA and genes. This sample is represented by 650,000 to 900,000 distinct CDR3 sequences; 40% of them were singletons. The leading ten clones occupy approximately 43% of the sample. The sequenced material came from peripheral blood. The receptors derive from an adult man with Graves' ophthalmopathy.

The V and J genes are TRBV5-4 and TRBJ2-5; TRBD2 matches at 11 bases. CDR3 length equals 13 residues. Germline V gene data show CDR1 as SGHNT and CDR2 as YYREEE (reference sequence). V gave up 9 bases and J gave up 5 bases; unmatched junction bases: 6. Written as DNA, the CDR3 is TGTGCCATAAAACTAGCGGGGGTTGAGACCCAGTACTTC. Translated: CAIKLAGVETQYF.

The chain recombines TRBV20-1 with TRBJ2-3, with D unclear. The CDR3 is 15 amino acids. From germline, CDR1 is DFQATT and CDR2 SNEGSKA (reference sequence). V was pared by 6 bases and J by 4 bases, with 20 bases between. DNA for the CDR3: TGCAGTGCCCGAAGGTCTATGGTGGGCTCAGATACGCAGTATTTT. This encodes CSARRSMVGSDTQYF.

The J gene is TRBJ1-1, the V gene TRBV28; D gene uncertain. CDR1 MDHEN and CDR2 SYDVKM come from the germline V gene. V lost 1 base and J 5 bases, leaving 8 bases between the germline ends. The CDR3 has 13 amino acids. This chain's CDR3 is CASSLSGVTEAFF. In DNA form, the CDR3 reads TGTGCCAGCAGTTTATCGGGAGTTACTGAAGCTTTCTTT.

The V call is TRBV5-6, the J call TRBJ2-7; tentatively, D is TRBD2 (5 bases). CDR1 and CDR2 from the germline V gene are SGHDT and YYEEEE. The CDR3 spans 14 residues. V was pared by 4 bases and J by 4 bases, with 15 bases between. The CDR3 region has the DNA TGTGCCAGCAGCCCAGCTTGGCGGAGGTACGAGCAGTACTTC. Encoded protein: CASSPAWRRYEQYF.

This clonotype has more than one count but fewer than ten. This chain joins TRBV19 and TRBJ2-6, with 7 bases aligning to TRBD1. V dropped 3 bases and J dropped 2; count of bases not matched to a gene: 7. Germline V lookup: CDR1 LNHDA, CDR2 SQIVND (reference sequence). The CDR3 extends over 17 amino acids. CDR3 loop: CASSIRQGATGANVLTF. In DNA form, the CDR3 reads TGTGCCAGTAGTATTAGACAGGGAGCGACTGGGGCCAACGTCCTGACTTTC.

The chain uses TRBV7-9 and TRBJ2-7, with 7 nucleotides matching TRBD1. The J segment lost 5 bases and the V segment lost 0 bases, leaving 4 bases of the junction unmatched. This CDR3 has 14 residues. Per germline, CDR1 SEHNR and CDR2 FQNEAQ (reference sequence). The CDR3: CASSLAGTVDEQYF. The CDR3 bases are TGTGCCAGCAGCTTAGCGGGGACAGTCGACGAGCAGTACTTC. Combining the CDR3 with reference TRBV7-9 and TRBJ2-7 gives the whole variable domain DTGVSQNPRHKITKRGQNVTFRCDPISEHNRLYWYRQTLGQGPEFLTYFQNEAQLEKSRLLSDRFSAERPKGSFSTLEIQRTEQGDSAMYLCASSLAGTVDEQYFGPGTRLTVT.

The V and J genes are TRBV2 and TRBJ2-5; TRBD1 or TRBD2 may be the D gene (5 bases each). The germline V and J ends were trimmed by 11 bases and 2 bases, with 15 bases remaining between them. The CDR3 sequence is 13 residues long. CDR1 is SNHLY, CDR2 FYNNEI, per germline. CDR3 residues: CASGSTVQETQYF. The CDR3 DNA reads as TGTGCCTCGGGGTCGACAGTACAAGAGACCCAGTACTTC.

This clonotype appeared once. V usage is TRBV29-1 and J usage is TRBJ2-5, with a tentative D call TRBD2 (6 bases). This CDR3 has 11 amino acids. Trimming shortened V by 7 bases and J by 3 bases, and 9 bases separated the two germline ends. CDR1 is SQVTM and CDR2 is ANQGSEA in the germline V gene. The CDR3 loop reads CSAGREETQYF. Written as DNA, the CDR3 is TGCAGCGCCGGGAGAGAAGAGACCCAGTACTTC.

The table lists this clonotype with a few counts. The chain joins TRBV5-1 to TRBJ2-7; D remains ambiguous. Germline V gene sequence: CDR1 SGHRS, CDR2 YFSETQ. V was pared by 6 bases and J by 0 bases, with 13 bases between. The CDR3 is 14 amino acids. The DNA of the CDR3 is TGCGCCAGCACCCCTTATCCGGACTCCTACGAGCAGTACTTC. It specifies CASTPYPDSYEQYF. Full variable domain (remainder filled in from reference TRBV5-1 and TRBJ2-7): KAGVTQTPRYLIKTRGQQVTLSCSPISGHRSVSWYQQTPGQGLQFLFEYFSETQRNKGNFPGRFSGRQFSNSRSEMNVSTLELGDSALYLCASTPYPDSYEQYFGPGTRLTVT.

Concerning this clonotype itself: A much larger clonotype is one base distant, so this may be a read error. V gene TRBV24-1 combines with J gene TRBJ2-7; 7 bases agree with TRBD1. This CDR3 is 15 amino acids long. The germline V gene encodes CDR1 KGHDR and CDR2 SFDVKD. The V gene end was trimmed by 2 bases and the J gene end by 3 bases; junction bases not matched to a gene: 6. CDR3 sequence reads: CATSDSGQLRYEQYF. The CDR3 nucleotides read TGTGCCACCAGTGATTCGGGACAGCTACGCTACGAGCAGTACTTC.

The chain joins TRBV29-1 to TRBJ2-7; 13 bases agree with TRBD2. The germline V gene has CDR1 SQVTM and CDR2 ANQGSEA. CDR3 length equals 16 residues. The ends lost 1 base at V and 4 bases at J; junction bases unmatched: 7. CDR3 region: CSVEGRTSGSYYEQYF. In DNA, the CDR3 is TGCAGCGTTGAAGGTCGGACTAGCGGGAGTTATTACGAGCAGTACTTC.

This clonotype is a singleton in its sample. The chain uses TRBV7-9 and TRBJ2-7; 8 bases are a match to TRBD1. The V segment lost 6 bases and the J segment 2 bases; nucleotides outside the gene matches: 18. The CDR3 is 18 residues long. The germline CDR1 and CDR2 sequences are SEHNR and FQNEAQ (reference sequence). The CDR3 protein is CASRIRTGLASRTYEQYF. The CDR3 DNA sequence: TGTGCCAGCAGGATACGGACAGGGCTTGCGTCGAGGACCTACGAGCAGTACTTC.

Here the CDR3 DNA reads TGTGCCAGCAGCGTATCCGACTCAAACTACGAGCAGTACTTC. This codes for CASSVSDSNYEQYF. The V call is TRBV9, the J call TRBJ2-7; D gene uncertain. The CDR3 is made up of 14 amino acids. V dropped 1 base and J dropped 3 bases, with 11 bases sitting between them. The V gene's germline CDR1 is SGDLS and CDR2 YYNGEE.

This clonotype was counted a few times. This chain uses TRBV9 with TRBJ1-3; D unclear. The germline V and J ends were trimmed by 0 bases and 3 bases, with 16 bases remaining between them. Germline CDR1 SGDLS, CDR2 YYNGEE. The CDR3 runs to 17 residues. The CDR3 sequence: CASSVASASGSGNTIYF. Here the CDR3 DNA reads TGTGCCAGCAGCGTAGCCTCCGCGAGCGGGAGTGGAAACACCATATATTTT.

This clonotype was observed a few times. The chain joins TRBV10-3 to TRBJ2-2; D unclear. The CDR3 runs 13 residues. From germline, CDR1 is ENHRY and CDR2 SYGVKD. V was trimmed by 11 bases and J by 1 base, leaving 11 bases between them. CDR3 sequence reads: CASLDENTGELFF. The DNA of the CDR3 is TGTGCCTCCCTGGACGAGAACACCGGGGAGCTGTTTTTT.

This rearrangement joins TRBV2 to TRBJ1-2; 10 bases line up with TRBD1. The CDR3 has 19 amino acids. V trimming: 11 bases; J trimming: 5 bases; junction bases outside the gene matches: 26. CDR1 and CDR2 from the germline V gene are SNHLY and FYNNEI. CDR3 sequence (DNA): TGTGCCGGACAGGGGGATGGCAATCAGCCCCAGCATGGTTCTTATGGCTACACCTTC. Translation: CAGQGDGNQPQHGSYGYTF.

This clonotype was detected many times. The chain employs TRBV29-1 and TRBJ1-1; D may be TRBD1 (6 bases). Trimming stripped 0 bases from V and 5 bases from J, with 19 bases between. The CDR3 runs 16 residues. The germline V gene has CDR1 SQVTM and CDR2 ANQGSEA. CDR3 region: CSVEDRLISGETEAFF. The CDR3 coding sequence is TGCAGCGTTGAAGATCGTTTAATATCAGGGGAGACTGAAGCTTTCTTT.

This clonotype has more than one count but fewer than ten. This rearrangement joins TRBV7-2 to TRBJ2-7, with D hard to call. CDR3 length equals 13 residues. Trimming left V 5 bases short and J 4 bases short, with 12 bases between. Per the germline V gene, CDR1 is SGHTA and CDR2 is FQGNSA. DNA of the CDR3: TGTGCCAGCAGCCGAGGTTACAGTTACGAGCAGTACTTC. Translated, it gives CASSRGYSYEQYF.

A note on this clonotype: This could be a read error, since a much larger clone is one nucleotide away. DNA of the CDR3: TGTGCCAGCAGCCGGACTAGCGGAGACACCGGGGAGCTGTTTTTT. Translated, it gives CASSRTSGDTGELFF. This rearrangement joins TRBV25-1 to TRBJ2-2, with 10 bases identical to TRBD2. The length of the CDR3 is 15 residues. The trim removed 6 bases at V and 3 bases at J, leaving 4 bases unmatched. CDR1 and CDR2 from the germline V gene are MGHDK and SYGVNS. The full variable domain, rest sourced from reference TRBV25-1 and TRBJ2-2, is EADIYQTPRYLVIGTGKKITLECSQTMGHDKMYWYQQDPGMELHLIHYSYGVNSTEKGDLSSESTVSRIRTEHFPLTLESARPSHTSQYLCASSRTSGDTGELFFGEGSRLTVL.

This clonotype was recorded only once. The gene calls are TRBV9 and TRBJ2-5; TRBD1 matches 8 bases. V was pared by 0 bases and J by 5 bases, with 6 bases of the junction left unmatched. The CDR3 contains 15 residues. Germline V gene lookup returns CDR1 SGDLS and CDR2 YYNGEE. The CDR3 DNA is TGTGCCAGCAGCGTAGACGGCAGGGGGCGGGAGACCCAGTACTTC. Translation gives CASSVDGRGRETQYF.

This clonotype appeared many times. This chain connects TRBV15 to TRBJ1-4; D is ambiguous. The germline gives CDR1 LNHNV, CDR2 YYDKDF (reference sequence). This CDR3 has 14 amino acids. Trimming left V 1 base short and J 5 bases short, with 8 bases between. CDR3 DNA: TGTGCCACCAGCAGAGGGGTTAGAAATGAAAAACTGTTTTTT. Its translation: CATSRGVRNEKLFF.

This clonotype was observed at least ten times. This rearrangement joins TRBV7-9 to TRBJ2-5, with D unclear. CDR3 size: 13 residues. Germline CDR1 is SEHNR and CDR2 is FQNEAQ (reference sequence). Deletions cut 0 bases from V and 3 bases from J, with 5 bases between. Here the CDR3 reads CASSLAGKETQYF. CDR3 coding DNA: TGTGCCAGCAGCTTAGCGGGGAAAGAGACCCAGTACTTC.

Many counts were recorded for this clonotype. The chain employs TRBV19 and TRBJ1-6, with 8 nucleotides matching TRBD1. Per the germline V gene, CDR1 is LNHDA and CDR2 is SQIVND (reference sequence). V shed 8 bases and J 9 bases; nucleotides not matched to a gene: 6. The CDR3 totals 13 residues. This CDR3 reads CASADREGSPLHF. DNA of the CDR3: TGTGCCAGTGCGGACAGGGAGGGTTCACCCCTCCACTTT. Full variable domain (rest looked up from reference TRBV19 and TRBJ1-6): DGGITQSPKYLFRKEGQNVTLSCEQNLNHDAMYWYRQDPGQGLRLIYYSQIVNDFQKGDIAEGYSVSREKKESFPLTVTSAQKNPTAFYLCASADREGSPLHFGNGTRLTVT.

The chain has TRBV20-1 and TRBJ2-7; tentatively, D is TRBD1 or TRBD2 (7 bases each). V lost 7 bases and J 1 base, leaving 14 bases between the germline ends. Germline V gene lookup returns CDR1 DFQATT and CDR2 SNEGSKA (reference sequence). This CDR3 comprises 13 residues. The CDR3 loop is CSVNRGLSYEQYF. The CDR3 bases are TGCAGTGTTAACAGGGGACTATCCTACGAGCAGTACTTC.

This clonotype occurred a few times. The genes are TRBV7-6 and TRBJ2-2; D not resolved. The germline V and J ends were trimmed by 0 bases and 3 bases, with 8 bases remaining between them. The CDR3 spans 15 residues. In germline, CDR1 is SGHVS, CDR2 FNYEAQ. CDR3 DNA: TGTGCCAGCAGCTTAGCCCCCCGAGACACCGGGGAGCTGTTTTTT. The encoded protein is CASSLAPRDTGELFF.

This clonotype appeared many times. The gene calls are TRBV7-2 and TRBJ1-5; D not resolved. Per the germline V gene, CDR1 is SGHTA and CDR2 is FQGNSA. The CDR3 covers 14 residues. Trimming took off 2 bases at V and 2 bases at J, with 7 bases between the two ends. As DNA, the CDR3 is TGTGCCAGCAGCTTACTCGGGGGCAATCAGCCCCAGCATTTT. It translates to CASSLLGGNQPQHF.

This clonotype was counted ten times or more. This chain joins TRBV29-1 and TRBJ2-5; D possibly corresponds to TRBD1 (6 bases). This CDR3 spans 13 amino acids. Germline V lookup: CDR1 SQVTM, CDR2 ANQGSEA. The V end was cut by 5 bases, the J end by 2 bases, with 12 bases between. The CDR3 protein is CSVYDRLQETQYF. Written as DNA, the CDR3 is TGCAGCGTTTACGACAGGTTGCAAGAGACCCAGTACTTC.